This T cell receptor beta chain was identified in a study of identical twins. This clonotype was seen more than once but under ten times. Its matching antigen is unknown. Notes on the study in general: Models underestimated TCR alpha sharing (out-of-frame) in monozygotic twins. Partial confounding of zero-insertion analyses by invariant MAIT and iNKT cells was possible.

TCRdb re-called the 5' RACE reads through MiXCR, storing one row per CDR3 protein. Of under 900,000 distinct CDR3 sequences detected, about 20% appear once; the ten largest clones hold around 13%. There are 13 residues in the CDR3. V shed 10 bases and J 6 bases; nucleotides not matched to a gene: 3. Germline V gene sequence: CDR1 SNHLY, CDR2 FYNNEI. In addition, the sample was reused for a study of T cells expressing NK-cell markers. That work adds: TCR beta repertoires came from sorted CD3+CD56+NKG2C+, CD3+CD56+NKG2C- and CD3+CD56-NKG2C+ T cells. The CD3+CD56-NKG2C+ fraction of a handful of donors was also led by these clonotypes.

This clonotype originated in a woman younger than 35 in good health. This chain joins TRBV2 and TRBJ2-1, with 13 bases identical to TRBD2. The specimen sequenced was PBMCs. CDR3: CAKRTSGSNEQFF. CDR3 bases: TGTGCCAAAAGGACTAGCGGGAGCAATGAGCAGTTCTTC.